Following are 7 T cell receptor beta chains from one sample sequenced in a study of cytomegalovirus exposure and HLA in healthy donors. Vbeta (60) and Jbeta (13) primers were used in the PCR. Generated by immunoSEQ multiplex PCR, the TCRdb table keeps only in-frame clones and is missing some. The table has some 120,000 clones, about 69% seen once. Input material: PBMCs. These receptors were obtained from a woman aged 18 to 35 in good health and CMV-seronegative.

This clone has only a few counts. CDR3 in amino acids: CASSSGQLNGELFF. CDR3 in DNA: TGTGCCAGCAGCTCGGGACAGCTCAACGGGGAGCTGTTTTTT. This chain connects TRBV6-5 to TRBJ2-2; 7 bases are a match to TRBD1. The CDR3 sequence is 14 residues long. CDR1 and CDR2 from the germline V gene are MNHEY and SVGAGI. The V gene end was trimmed by 6 bases and the J gene end by 7 bases; junction bases not matched to a gene: 8.

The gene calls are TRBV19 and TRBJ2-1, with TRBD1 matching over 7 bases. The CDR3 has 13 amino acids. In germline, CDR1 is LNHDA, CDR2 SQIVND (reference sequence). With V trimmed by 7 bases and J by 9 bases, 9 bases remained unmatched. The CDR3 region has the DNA TGTGCCAGTATATCGAGGGGGCAGGGTGAGCAGTTCTTC. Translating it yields CASISRGQGEQFF.

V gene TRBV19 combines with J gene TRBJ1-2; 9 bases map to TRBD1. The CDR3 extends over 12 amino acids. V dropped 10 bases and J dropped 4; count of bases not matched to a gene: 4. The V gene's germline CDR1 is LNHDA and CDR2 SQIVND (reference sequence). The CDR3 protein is CATRTGVYGYTF. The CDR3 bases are TGTGCCACGAGGACAGGGGTCTATGGCTACACCTTC. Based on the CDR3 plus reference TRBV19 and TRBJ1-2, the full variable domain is DGGITQSPKYLFRKEGQNVTLSCEQNLNHDAMYWYRQDPGQGLRLIYYSQIVNDFQKGDIAEGYSVSREKKESFPLTVTSAQKNPTAFYLCATRTGVYGYTFGSGTRLTVV.

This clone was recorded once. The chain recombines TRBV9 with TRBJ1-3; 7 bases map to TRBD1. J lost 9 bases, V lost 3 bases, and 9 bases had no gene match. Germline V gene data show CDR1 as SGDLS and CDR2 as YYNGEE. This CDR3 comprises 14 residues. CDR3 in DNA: TGTGCCAGCAGCGGACGACAGGGTAGAGGCACCATATATTTT. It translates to CASSGRQGRGTIYF.

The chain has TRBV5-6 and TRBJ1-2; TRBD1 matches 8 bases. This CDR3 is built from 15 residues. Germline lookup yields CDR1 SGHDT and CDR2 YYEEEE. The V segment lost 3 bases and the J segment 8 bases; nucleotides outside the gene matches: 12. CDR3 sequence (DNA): TGTGCCAGCAGCTGGGGGTCAGGGGGCGCGGAAGGCTACACCTTC. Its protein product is CASSWGSGGAEGYTF. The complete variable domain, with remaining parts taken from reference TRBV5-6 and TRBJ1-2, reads DAGVTQSPTHLIKTRGQQVTLRCSPKSGHDTVSWYQQALGQGPQFIFQYYEEEERQRGNFPDRFSGHQFPNYSSELNVNALLLGDSALYLCASSWGSGGAEGYTFGSGTRLTVV.

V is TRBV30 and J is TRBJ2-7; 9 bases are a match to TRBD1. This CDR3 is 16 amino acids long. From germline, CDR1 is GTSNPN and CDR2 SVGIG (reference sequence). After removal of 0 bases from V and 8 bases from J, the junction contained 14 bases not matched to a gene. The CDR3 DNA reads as TGTGCCTGGAGTGTACTCCCCCTCTCCGGGACAGGGAAGCAGTACTTC. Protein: CAWSVLPLSGTGKQYF.

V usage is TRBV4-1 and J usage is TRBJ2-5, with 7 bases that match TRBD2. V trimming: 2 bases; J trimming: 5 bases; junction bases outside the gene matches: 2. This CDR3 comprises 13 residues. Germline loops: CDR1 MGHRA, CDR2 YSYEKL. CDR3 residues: CASSQQGGETQYF. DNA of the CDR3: TGCGCCAGCAGCCAACAGGGAGGGGAGACCCAGTACTTC.